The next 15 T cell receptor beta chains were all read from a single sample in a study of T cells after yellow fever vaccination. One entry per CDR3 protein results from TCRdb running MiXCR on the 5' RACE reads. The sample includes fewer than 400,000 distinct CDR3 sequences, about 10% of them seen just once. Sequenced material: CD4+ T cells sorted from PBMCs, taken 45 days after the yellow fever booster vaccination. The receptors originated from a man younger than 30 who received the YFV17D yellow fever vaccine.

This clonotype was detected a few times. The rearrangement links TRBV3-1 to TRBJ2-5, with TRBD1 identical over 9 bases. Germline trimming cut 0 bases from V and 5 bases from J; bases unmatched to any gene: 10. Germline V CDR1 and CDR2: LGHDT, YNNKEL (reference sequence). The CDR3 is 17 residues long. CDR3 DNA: TGTGCCAGCAGCCAAGACACTGGACAGGGGCGCTGGGAGACCCAGTACTTC. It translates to CASSQDTGQGRWETQYF.

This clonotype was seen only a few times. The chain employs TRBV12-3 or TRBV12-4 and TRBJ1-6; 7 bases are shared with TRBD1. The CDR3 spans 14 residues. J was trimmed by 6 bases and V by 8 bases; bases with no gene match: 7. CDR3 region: CASGQGGGNSPLHF. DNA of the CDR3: TGTGCCAGCGGACAAGGGGGCGGTAATTCACCCCTCCACTTT.

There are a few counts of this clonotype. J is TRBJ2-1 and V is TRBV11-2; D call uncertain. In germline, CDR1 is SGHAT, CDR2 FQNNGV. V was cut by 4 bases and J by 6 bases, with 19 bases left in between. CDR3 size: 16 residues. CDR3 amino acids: CASSSPMRSRGNEQFF. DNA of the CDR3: TGTGCCAGCAGCTCCCCGATGAGGAGCCGCGGCAATGAGCAGTTCTTC.

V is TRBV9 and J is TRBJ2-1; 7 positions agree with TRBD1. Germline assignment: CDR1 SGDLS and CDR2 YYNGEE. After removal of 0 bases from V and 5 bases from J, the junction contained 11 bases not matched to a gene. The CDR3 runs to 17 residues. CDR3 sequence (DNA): TGTGCCAGCAGCGTAGCTCTTCGACAGGGTTCGGACAATGAGCAGTTCTTC. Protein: CASSVALRQGSDNEQFF.

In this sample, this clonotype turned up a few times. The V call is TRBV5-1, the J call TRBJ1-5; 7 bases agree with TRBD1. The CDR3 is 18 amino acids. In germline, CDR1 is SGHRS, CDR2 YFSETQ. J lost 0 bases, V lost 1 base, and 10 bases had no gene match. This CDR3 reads CASSLFTDRTYSNQPQHF. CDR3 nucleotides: TGCGCCAGCAGCTTGTTTACGGACAGGACTTATAGCAATCAGCCCCAGCATTTT.

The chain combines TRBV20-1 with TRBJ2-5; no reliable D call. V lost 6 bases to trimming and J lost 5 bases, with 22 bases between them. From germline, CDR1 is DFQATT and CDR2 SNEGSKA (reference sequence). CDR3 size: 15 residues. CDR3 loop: CSAYPGPSRWETQYF. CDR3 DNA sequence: TGCAGTGCCTACCCCGGACCGAGCCGATGGGAGACCCAGTACTTC.

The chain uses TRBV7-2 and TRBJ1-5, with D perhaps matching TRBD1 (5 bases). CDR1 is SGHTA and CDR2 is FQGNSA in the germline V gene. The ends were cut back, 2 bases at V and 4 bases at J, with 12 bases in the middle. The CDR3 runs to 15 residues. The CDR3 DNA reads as TGTGCCAGCAGCTTATGGGCAGGGCTAAATCAGCCCCAGCATTTT. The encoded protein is CASSLWAGLNQPQHF.

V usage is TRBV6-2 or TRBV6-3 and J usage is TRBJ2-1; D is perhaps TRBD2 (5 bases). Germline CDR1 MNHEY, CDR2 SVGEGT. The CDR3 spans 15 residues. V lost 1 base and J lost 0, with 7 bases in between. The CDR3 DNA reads TGTGCCAGCAGTTACTGGGAGAGCTCCTACAATGAGCAGTTCTTC. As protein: CASSYWESSYNEQFF.

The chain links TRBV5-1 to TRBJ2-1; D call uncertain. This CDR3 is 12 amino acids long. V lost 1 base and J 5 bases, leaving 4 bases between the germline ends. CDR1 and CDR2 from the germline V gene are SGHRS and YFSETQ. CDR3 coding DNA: TGCGCCAGCAGCTTGCGGAACAATGAGCAGTTCTTC. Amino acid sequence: CASSLRNNEQFF.

CDR3 in DNA: TGCAGTGCTAGAGATACAGGGATCTCCTACGAGCAGTACTTC. Translation gives CSARDTGISYEQYF. The gene calls are TRBV20-1 and TRBJ2-7, with D perhaps matching TRBD1 (6 bases). The CDR3 covers 14 residues. CDR1 and CDR2 (germline): DFQATT, SNEGSKA (reference sequence). V was shortened by 0 bases and J by 0 bases, with 9 bases between the two germline ends.

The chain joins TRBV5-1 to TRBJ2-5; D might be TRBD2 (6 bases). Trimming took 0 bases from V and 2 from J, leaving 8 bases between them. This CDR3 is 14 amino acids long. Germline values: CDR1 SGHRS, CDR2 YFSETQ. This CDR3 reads CASSLDSGQETQYF. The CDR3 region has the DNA TGCGCCAGCAGCTTGGACAGCGGGCAAGAGACCCAGTACTTC.

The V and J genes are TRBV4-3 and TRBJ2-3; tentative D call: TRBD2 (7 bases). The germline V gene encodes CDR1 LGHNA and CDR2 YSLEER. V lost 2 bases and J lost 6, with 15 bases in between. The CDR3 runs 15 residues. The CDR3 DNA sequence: TGCGCCAGCAGCCAACCGGGGGGCTTATCGGATACGCAGTATTTT. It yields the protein CASSQPGGLSDTQYF.

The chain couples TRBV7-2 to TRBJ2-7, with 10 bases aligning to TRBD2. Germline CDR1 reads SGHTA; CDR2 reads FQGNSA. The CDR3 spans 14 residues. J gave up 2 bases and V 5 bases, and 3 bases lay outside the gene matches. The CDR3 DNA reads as TGTGCCAGCAGCCCTACTAGCGGGGCCTACGAGCAGTACGTC. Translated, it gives CASSPTSGAYEQYV.

The CDR3 loop reads CASSEGPTSGGAYTQYF. The DNA for the CDR3 is TGTGCCAGCAGTGAGGGGCCGACTAGCGGGGGGGCCTATACGCAGTATTTT. V is TRBV2 and J is TRBJ2-3, with TRBD2 matching over 14 bases. CDR3 length: 17 amino acids. The V segment lost 3 bases and the J segment 7 bases; nucleotides outside the gene matches: 9. Germline V gene lookup returns CDR1 SNHLY and CDR2 FYNNEI.

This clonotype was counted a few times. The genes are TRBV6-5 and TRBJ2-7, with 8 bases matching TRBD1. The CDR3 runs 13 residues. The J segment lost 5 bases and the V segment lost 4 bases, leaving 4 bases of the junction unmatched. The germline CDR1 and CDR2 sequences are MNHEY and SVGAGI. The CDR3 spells CASSSPGGDEQYF. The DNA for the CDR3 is TGTGCCAGCAGTTCACCAGGGGGCGACGAGCAGTACTTC.